The 6 T cell receptor beta chains below come from one sample, sequenced in a study of radiation and T cells in renal cell carcinoma. Documented time point: blood 2 weeks post-SBRT. Documented treatment: 15 Gy SBRT to primary tumor, nephrectomy 4 weeks later. Profiled with immunoSEQ multiplex PCR; TCRdb holds only in-frame clones, not every one. This repertoire shows roughly 60,000 clones, roughly 79% found once; its top ten account for over 6%. Specimen: blood, collected from a patient whose treatment included radiotherapy and nephrectomy. Receptor source: a man in his sixties with renal cell carcinoma.

The V call is TRBV5-6, the J call TRBJ2-1; TRBD2 agrees at 8 bases. V lost 3 bases to trimming and J lost 2 bases; unmatched junction nucleotides: 4. The V gene's germline CDR1 is SGHDT and CDR2 YYEEEE. The CDR3 has 15 residues. The CDR3 here is CASSSQAGAYNEQFF. In nucleotides, the CDR3 is TGTGCCAGCAGCTCCCAAGCGGGGGCCTACAATGAGCAGTTCTTC.

Only one count was recorded for this clone. The rearrangement links TRBV27 to TRBJ1-2; 8 nucleotides match TRBD1. V dropped 6 bases and J dropped 4; count of bases not matched to a gene: 10. Per germline, CDR1 MNHEY and CDR2 SMNVEV (reference sequence). The CDR3 runs 15 residues. Written as DNA, the CDR3 is TGTGCCAGCAGCAACACGGGACAGGCGACCTATGGCTACACCTTC. Residues: CASSNTGQATYGYTF.

This clone was found a few times. The chain recombines TRBV2 with TRBJ2-1; 15 bases map to TRBD2. Germline values: CDR1 SNHLY, CDR2 FYNNEI. After removal of 6 bases from V and 4 bases from J, the junction contained 4 bases not matched to a gene. This CDR3 region has 16 residues. The CDR3 DNA is TGTGCCAGCAGGGGGACTAGCGGGGGGCTGTACAATGAGCAGTTCTTC. It yields the protein CASRGTSGGLYNEQFF.

V is TRBV27 and J is TRBJ1-3; possible D gene TRBD1, 5 bases. CDR3 length: 15 residues. The germline gives CDR1 MNHEY, CDR2 SMNVEV (reference sequence). With 2 bases removed from V and 0 bases from J, the gap between germline ends came to 8 bases. The CDR3 here is CASSLRGYSGNTIYF. The CDR3 DNA reads TGTGCCAGCAGTTTACGGGGCTACTCTGGAAACACCATATATTTT.

This clone has a handful of counts. V is TRBV30 and J is TRBJ1-2, with a tentative D call TRBD1 (5 bases). Trimming pared 5 bases from V and 6 bases from J, leaving 16 bases between. CDR1 and CDR2 from the germline V gene are GTSNPN and SVGIG (reference sequence). This CDR3 is built from 13 residues. CDR3 protein: CAWGRDRPHGYTF. CDR3 in DNA: TGTGCCTGGGGGAGGGACCGCCCGCATGGCTACACCTTC.

This clone showed up just once. CDR3 loop: CASSLDTRTAGTYEQYV. In DNA form, the CDR3 reads TGTGCCAGCAGCTTAGATACCCGTACAGCCGGGACCTACGAGCAGTACGTC. The gene calls are TRBV11-2 and TRBJ2-7; TRBD2 might be the D (5 bases). CDR3 length: 17 residues. The V and J ends lost 0 bases and 2 bases respectively, with 17 bases between them. In germline, CDR1 is SGHAT, CDR2 FQNNGV.